Included here is one T cell receptor beta chain sequence, with context. This receptor's antigen is unknown. The record has no base qualities; no much larger clone is one base away. This entry comes from a study of cytomegalovirus exposure and HLA in healthy donors (dated by TCRdb to between 2016 and 2019). About the investigation overall: The 670 or so repertoires of the first cohort and the 120 or so validation repertoires were produced on the same platform, according to a later analysis. The study aimed to test whether signatures of past pathogen exposure could be identified by cataloging public T cell receptors. In addition to the first cohort of about 650 subjects, a separate validation cohort of over 90 different subjects was used. High-throughput TCR immunosequencing, statistical association of individual TCRs with disease status, and machine learning were combined to predict cytomegalovirus infection status.

Library prep was done by the immunoSEQ multiplex PCR assay. The authors processed their data as follows. A statistical classification framework was built to diagnose cytomegalovirus status from the catalog of TCR beta chain sequences. TCRdb provides this immuneACCESS table in a form limited to in-frame rearrangements. Some clones are lacking; in checked studies, under half of them reflect an unresolved V gene, and why the rest are absent is not known. V and J calls and clone size come straight from that table; D and trimming were deduced from the DNA. Here the sample has tens of thousands of clones; approximately 95% occur a single time. The ten largest clones add up to approximately 6.3% of the sample. What the study reported, not specific to this receptor: The classifier was reported to diagnose cytomegalovirus status with high specificity and sensitivity in both the original and validation cohorts. Across donors, most TCR sequences were observed very rarely, whereas some public TCRs were present in many individuals. A later analysis found that TCRs clustered in the first cohort also tended to co-occur in the roughly 120 validation repertoires, with 94% of cluster scores above 0. All 120 or so repertoires were used to score co-occurrence in the validation cohort in a later analysis, because that analysis had no HLA typing for the cohort. The authors suggested that the approach could potentially be extended to other disease states and immunological phenotypes. A total of roughly 160 TCR beta chains were listed by the study as associated with cytomegalovirus. A few of the identified cytomegalovirus-associated TCR beta chains were confirmed in vitro to be specific for cytomegalovirus antigens.

V loses 4 bases of germline sequence and J loses 10 bases, and the interval between the two ends is 17 bases. CDR1 SNHLY and CDR2 FYNNEI were looked up in the germline V gene. The CDR3 holds 14 amino acids from the cysteine to the phenylalanine. Just CDR3 DNA is preserved here, 42 bases in frame from base 1. Separate from the approximately 700-subject first cohort, the validation cohort of 120 subjects was the group to which the donors belonged. The receptor was isolated from a woman aged 18-29 years in good health and CMV-seronegative. This receptor chain uses TRBV2 and TRBJ1-5, with no confidently assigned D gene. Sequencing was performed on PBMCs. The sequenced DNA is TGTGCCAGCAGTGCCGTTAACGGGGATCGACCCCAGCATTTT. Translated, this gives CASSAVNGDRPQHF.